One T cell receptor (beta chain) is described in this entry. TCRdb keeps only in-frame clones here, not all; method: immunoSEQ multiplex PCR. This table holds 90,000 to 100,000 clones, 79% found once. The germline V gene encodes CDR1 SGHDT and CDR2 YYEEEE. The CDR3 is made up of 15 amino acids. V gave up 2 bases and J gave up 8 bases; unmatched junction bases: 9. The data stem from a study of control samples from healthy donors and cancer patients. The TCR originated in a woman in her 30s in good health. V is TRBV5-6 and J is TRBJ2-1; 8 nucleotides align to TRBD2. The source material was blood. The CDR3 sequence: CASSFSSGGFDEQFF. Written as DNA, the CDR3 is TGTGCCAGCAGCTTTTCCAGCGGGGGTTTCGATGAGCAGTTCTTC.